This record covers a single T cell receptor (beta chain). Many counts were recorded for this clonotype. There is no known antigen for this receptor. Base qualities were left out, and no much larger clone turns up one base away. There are 14 amino acids in the CDR3, from cysteine to phenylalanine inclusive. Only the CDR3 part of the read is kept: 42 bases, read in frame from the first base. V and J are truncated by 2 bases and 3 bases respectively, leaving an intervening sequence of 10 bases. Sequences MNHNS (CDR1) and SASEGT (CDR2) are obtained from the germline V gene. cDNA was synthesized by template-switch 5'RACE using a primer carrying a 10-nucleotide random unique molecular identifier by which each TCR transcript was tagged. Over 180 million TCR-beta sequences, covering 15-18 subjects, were produced in each sequencing run. The RNeasy kit was used for extraction of total RNA. Using the KAPA Real-time Library Amplification kit, TCR-beta VDJ regions were amplified with primers for the TCR constant region and the 5'RACE anchor. A first PCR added sample indexes and Illumina adaptors, and a second PCR then raised library yield. The roughly 650 bp TCR product was size-selected on a 2% E-gel SizeSelection system after Ampure bead purification. Before pooling, libraries had their quality checked on a Bioanalyzer, their concentration measured with Qubit, and their quantity determined with the Kapa Library Quantification kit. Paired-end 2 x 150 bp sequencing of the libraries was performed on an Illumina HiSeq 2500. To increase sequence diversity, roughly 24-32% phiX was spiked into each library pool. Per the authors' processing: Quality-filtered reads were processed with the UMI-based MiGEC pipeline, and over 75% of raw TCR sequences were removed by the MiGEC pipeline during error correction. VDJ genes were aligned to IMGT germline references, and clonotypes were defined by unique CDR3 amino acid sequence plus V-J genes. Clonal expansion, Shannon diversity and CDR3 relatedness (CalcPairwiseDistances, ClusterSamples) were evaluated with VDJtools, and phylogenetic trees were built with CLCbio workbench. A clone was classed as expanded if it had 8 or more unique UMIs, a cutoff based on coefficient-of-variation modelling across technical triplicates. Starting from the raw public reads, TCRdb applied fastp trimming at Q25, assembled clones with MiXCR and retained in-frame beta chains. Every entry covers one CDR3 protein and lists the most common genes and DNA from its rows. The V and J calls were determined by TCRdb, not by the authors. In all, the sample holds over 25,000 distinct CDR3 sequences, and 9% to 13% of those were seen once. About 5.6% of the sample is held by the ten biggest clonotypes.

These data are taken from a study of neurological immune-mediated disorders (dated 2019 in TCRdb). Background on the whole study: Peripheral blood TCR-beta repertoires from HTLV-I-associated myelopathy (HAM/TSP) patients, multiple sclerosis patients and healthy controls were compared by UMI-based sequencing. The cohort comprised 68 subjects: around 15 HAM/TSP patients, around 34 multiple sclerosis patients and around 20 healthy controls. Alongside PBMC samples, the set of more than 80 TCR-beta libraries contained longitudinal samples, technical triplicates, and paired CD4+ and CD8+ T-cell subsets that had been sorted. The research as a whole found: TCR clonal expansion was greatest in HAM/TSP patients and smallest in MS patients, who ranked below even healthy controls. Across subjects, expanded clones never shared an identical CDR3 amino acid sequence, which suggests that the TCR-beta repertoires in every group were private.

The healthy controls were volunteers from a blood bank in Maryland, USA. For the unsorted PBMC libraries, 2 million PBMCs were stored in RNAlater at -80 degrees C until RNA extraction and were used to generate the libraries. Peripheral blood underwent Ficoll-Hypaque density gradient centrifugation to isolate PBMCs, which were then cryopreserved in liquid nitrogen. Input material: PBMCs. Rearrangement joined TRBV6-1 to TRBJ1-1; the best D guess is TRBD1, with 5 bases matching. This clonotype was obtained from a woman aged 55 to 70 in good health. CDR3 sequence: CASSEWGVDTEAFF. The nucleotide sequence is TGTGCCAGCAGTGAATGGGGGGTTGACACTGAAGCTTTCTTT.